One and the same sample provided the 24 T cell receptor beta chains below, sequenced in a study of cytomegalovirus exposure and HLA in healthy donors. This PCR relied on a set of 60 Vbeta primers and 13 Jbeta primers. Repertoires were generated with immunoSEQ multiplex PCR, while TCRdb's copy carries only in-frame clones and drops some. The sample includes more than 150,000 clones, just under 80% seen only once; the top ten take 4.5% to 7.5%. Sequences were obtained from PBMCs. The receptors here all came from a woman aged 30 to 39 in good health and CMV-seropositive.

This clone showed up just a few times. The chain combines TRBV5-4 with TRBJ2-5, with 9 nucleotides matching TRBD2. Germline V lookup: CDR1 SGHNT, CDR2 YYREEE (reference sequence). The CDR3 covers 18 residues. V was pared by 0 bases and J by 4 bases, with 13 bases of the junction left unmatched. The CDR3: CASSLARQRGAGGETQYF. The CDR3, as DNA: TGTGCCAGCAGCTTGGCGAGACAGCGGGGGGCTGGGGGAGAGACCCAGTACTTC. Based on the CDR3 plus reference TRBV5-4 and TRBJ2-5, the full variable domain is ETGVTQSPTHLIKTRGQQVTLRCSSQSGHNTVSWYQQALGQGPQFIFQYYREEENGRGNFPPRFSGLQFPNYSSELNVNALELDDSALYLCASSLARQRGAGGETQYFGPGTRLLVL.

The CDR3: CASSIMGPGQGDPGELFF. The CDR3 region has the DNA TGTGCCAGTAGTATTATGGGACCGGGACAGGGGGATCCCGGGGAGCTGTTTTTT. The rearrangement uses TRBV19 and TRBJ2-2, with 11 bases lining up with TRBD1. Germline CDR1 and CDR2: LNHDA and SQIVND (reference sequence). This CDR3 comprises 18 residues. V shed 3 bases, J shed 6 bases, and the junction held 12 bases outside the gene matches. The full variable domain, rest sourced from reference TRBV19 and TRBJ2-2, is DGGITQSPKYLFRKEGQNVTLSCEQNLNHDAMYWYRQDPGQGLRLIYYSQIVNDFQKGDIAEGYSVSREKKESFPLTVTSAQKNPTAFYLCASSIMGPGQGDPGELFFGEGSRLTVL.

The chain uses TRBV27 and TRBJ2-3; D perhaps matches TRBD2 (5 bases). The V and J ends lost 2 bases and 8 bases respectively, with 8 bases between them. Germline assignment: CDR1 MNHEY and CDR2 SMNVEV (reference sequence). The CDR3 extends over 12 amino acids. Written as DNA, the CDR3 is TGTGCCAGCAGTTTACGGGGTGCTACGCAGTATTTT. It is translated as CASSLRGATQYF.

The CDR3 reads CASSLGGQGTGELFF. DNA for the CDR3: TGTGCCAGCAGCTTAGGGGGACAGGGGACCGGGGAGCTGTTTTTT. The rearrangement links TRBV5-4 to TRBJ2-2; TRBD1 matches 10 bases. The CDR3 loop spans 15 amino acids. V trimming: 2 bases; J trimming: 5 bases; junction bases outside the gene matches: 3. Per the germline V gene, CDR1 is SGHNT and CDR2 is YYREEE (reference sequence).

The chain couples TRBV19 to TRBJ1-1, with D possibly being TRBD1 (5 bases). CDR3 size: 15 residues. V was pared by 5 bases and J by 4 bases, with 17 bases between. CDR1 and CDR2 from the germline V gene are LNHDA and SQIVND (reference sequence). CDR3 DNA: TGTGCCAGTAGTCCTCGCGGACAAGGCAGCACTGAAGCTTTCTTT. It yields the protein CASSPRGQGSTEAFF.

CDR3 protein: CASSDYRDGGLFSEQYF. CDR3 nucleotides: TGTGCCAGCAGTGATTACAGGGATGGGGGCCTCTTTAGCGAGCAGTACTTC. The chain recombines TRBV6-1 with TRBJ2-7, with a weak D call TRBD1 (6 bases). V was clipped by 3 bases and J by 6 bases, with 24 bases between them. Germline V gene lookup returns CDR1 MNHNS and CDR2 SASEGT. The CDR3 consists of 17 residues.

The rearrangement links TRBV7-2 to TRBJ1-5, with 9 bases that match TRBD1. This CDR3 has 16 amino acids. Trimming removed 1 base from V and 3 bases from J; junction bases left unmatched: 4. Germline V lookup: CDR1 SGHTA, CDR2 FQGNSA. CDR3 sequence (DNA): TGTGCCAGCAGCTTAGGGGGACAGGGCTACAATCAGCCCCAGCATTTT. It yields the protein CASSLGGQGYNQPQHF.

This clone was seen a single time. J is TRBJ2-1 and V is TRBV5-1; D is perhaps TRBD2 (6 bases). CDR3 length: 15 amino acids. Looked up from germline, CDR1 is SGHRS and CDR2 is YFSETQ. V lost 4 bases, J lost 0 bases, and 11 bases lay in between. Here the CDR3 reads CASSHSGSSYNEQFF. The CDR3 coding sequence is TGCGCCAGCAGCCATAGCGGAAGCTCCTACAATGAGCAGTTCTTC.

V and J are TRBV18 and TRBJ2-1, with 11 nucleotides matching TRBD2. V was pared by 5 bases and J by 6 bases, with 6 bases of the junction left unmatched. Germline V lookup: CDR1 KGHSH, CDR2 LQKENI. CDR3 length: 15 amino acids. The CDR3 DNA is TGTGCCAGCTCATCACTAGCGGGAGCGGGCAATGAGCAGTTCTTC. Its translation: CASSSLAGAGNEQFF.

This rearrangement joins TRBV29-1 to TRBJ2-7; 8 bases map to TRBD2. The V and J ends lost 3 bases and 6 bases, in that order; junction bases with no gene match: 10. Germline CDR1 reads SQVTM; CDR2 reads ANQGSEA. The CDR3 has 14 amino acids. CDR3 coding DNA: TGCAGCGTTGAGGGGCTAGCGGGTAAGGGCGAGCAGTACTTC. It encodes CSVEGLAGKGEQYF.

V gene TRBV11-2 combines with J gene TRBJ1-2; D is unresolved. The length of the CDR3 is 12 residues. The germline V gene has CDR1 SGHAT and CDR2 FQNNGV. The V end lost 4 bases, the J end lost 5 bases, and 8 bases lay between the germline ends. CDR3 DNA sequence: TGTGCCAGCAGCTCACCGGGATATGGCTACACCTTC. Translated: CASSSPGYGYTF.

This clone was observed a single time. The gene calls are TRBV6-5 and TRBJ2-2; TRBD2 aligns across 9 bases. V was pared by 0 bases and J by 7 bases, with 3 bases of the junction left unmatched. CDR1 and CDR2 from the germline V gene are MNHEY and SVGAGI. The CDR3 runs 15 residues. CDR3 nucleotide sequence: TGTGCCAGCAGTTACTCAGCGGGAGGAAACGGGGAGCTGTTTTTT. Translating gives CASSYSAGGNGELFF.

The chain has TRBV9 and TRBJ2-5; possibly TRBD2 for D (6 bases). Germline V gives CDR1 SGDLS, CDR2 YYNGEE. The V gene lost 0 bases and the J gene lost 2 bases, with 14 bases spanning the gap. The CDR3 covers 16 residues. The CDR3 spells CASSVESGLMQETQYF. Here the CDR3 DNA reads TGTGCCAGCAGCGTAGAATCAGGACTAATGCAAGAGACCCAGTACTTC.

This clone was detected only a few times. The chain couples TRBV18 to TRBJ2-4, with D tentatively TRBD1 (5 bases). Germline CDR1 KGHSH, CDR2 LQKENI. V was shortened by 3 bases and J by 5 bases, with 11 bases between the two germline ends. The CDR3 covers 14 residues. CDR3 sequence: CASSPSGRENIQYF. In DNA, the CDR3 is TGTGCCAGCTCACCTTCAGGGCGTGAAAACATTCAGTACTTC.

On this clone: Since no conserved phenylalanine or tryptophan closes the CDR3, a read error is the likely cause. The chain has TRBV6-4 and TRBJ1-2; 9 nucleotides agree with TRBD1. The junction had 1 base not matched to a gene; V was cut back by 6 bases and J by 2 bases. The CDR3 spans 13 residues. From germline, CDR1 is MRHNA and CDR2 SNTAGT. In DNA, the CDR3 is TGTGCCAGCAGGGGGACAGGGAACTATGGCTACACCTCC. Protein product: CASRGTGNYGYTS.

The CDR3 sequence: CASSEQGTGEQYF. The DNA of the CDR3 is TGCGCCAGCAGTGAACAGGGAACGGGCGAGCAGTACTTC. The chain carries TRBV10-1 and TRBJ2-7; perhaps TRBD1 as D (6 bases). This CDR3 contains 13 residues. Germline-derived CDR1 and CDR2 are WNHNN and SYGVQD (reference sequence). V dropped 3 bases and J dropped 6 bases, with 12 bases sitting between them.

V usage is TRBV6-5 and J usage is TRBJ1-1; no definite D call. Germline CDR1 reads MNHEY; CDR2 reads SVGAGI. The V end was cut by 0 bases, the J end by 7 bases, with 9 bases between. The CDR3 is 13 residues long. The CDR3 loop reads CASSYSTVGEAFF. CDR3 in DNA: TGTGCCAGCAGTTACTCTACAGTCGGTGAAGCTTTCTTT.

The V gene is TRBV28, the J gene TRBJ2-7, with 8 bases matching TRBD1. The V and J ends lost 2 bases and 3 bases, in that order; junction bases with no gene match: 9. This CDR3 spans 16 amino acids. Germline loops: CDR1 MDHEN, CDR2 SYDVKM. The CDR3 spells CASSLGGTGVNYEQYF. The CDR3 DNA is TGTGCCAGCAGTTTAGGGGGGACAGGAGTAAACTACGAGCAGTACTTC.

This CDR3 reads CASSNWSLTGDLNSPLHF. As DNA, the CDR3 is TGTGCCAGCAGCAATTGGAGCTTGACAGGGGACCTTAATTCACCCCTCCACTTT. The chain recombines TRBV21-1 with TRBJ1-6; the table's D gene call, TRBD1, was not cross checked with the DNA. TRBV21-1 is a pseudogene locus. This CDR3 region has 18 residues.

The chain carries TRBV27 and TRBJ1-4; TRBD1 matches at 9 bases. V shed 6 bases and J 8 bases; nucleotides not matched to a gene: 4. This CDR3 is built from 13 residues. Germline V gene lookup returns CDR1 MNHEY and CDR2 SMNVEV (reference sequence). The CDR3 nucleotides read TGTGCCAGCAGACGGACAGGGGTCGAAAAACTGTTTTTT. It is translated as CASRRTGVEKLFF. Looking up the rest from reference TRBV27 and TRBJ1-4 gives the full variable domain: EAQVTQNPRYLITVTGKKLTVTCSQNMNHEYMSWYRQDPGLGLRQIYYSMNVEVTDKGDVPEGYKVSRKEKRNFPLILESPSPNQTSLYFCASRRTGVEKLFFGSGTQLSVL.

This clone has a handful of counts. The chain couples TRBV2 to TRBJ2-1, with D perhaps TRBD2 (6 bases). This CDR3 has 13 amino acids. V was shortened by 11 bases and J by 6 bases, with 17 bases between the two germline ends. Germline V gene sequence: CDR1 SNHLY, CDR2 FYNNEI. The CDR3 sequence: CASQRRGSNEQFF. The CDR3 region has the DNA TGTGCCTCCCAAAGGCGGGGCAGCAATGAGCAGTTCTTC. The whole variable domain, remainder taken from reference TRBV2 and TRBJ2-1, is EPEVTQTPSHQVTQMGQEVILRCVPISNHLYFYWYRQILGQKVEFLVSFYNNEISEKSEIFDDQFSVERPDGSNFTLKIRSTKLEDSAMYFCASQRRGSNEQFFGPGTRLTVL.

A few counts support this clone. CDR3 in DNA: TGTGCCAGCAGCTTGCCGACTAGCAAGAAGGTGGACGAGCAGTACTTC. It is translated as CASSLPTSKKVDEQYF. The J gene is TRBJ2-7, the V gene TRBV5-4; 7 bases align to TRBD2. CDR3 size: 16 residues. J gave up 5 bases and V 1 base, and 12 bases lay outside the gene matches. Germline lookup yields CDR1 SGHNT and CDR2 YYREEE (reference sequence).

The chain has TRBV6-9 and TRBJ2-5; 12 bases agree with TRBD1. V lost 1 base to trimming and J lost 5 bases; unmatched junction nucleotides: 8. From germline, CDR1 is MNHGY and CDR2 SVAAGI. The CDR3 extends over 17 amino acids. CDR3 nucleotides: TGTGCCAGCAGTTATTTAGGAGGGACAGGGGGCTCTGAGACCCAGTACTTC. This gives the protein CASSYLGGTGGSETQYF.

This clone occurred once. V usage is TRBV6-1 and J usage is TRBJ1-6, with D unclear. CDR3 length: 15 amino acids. Germline V gives CDR1 MNHNS, CDR2 SASEGT. V dropped 6 bases and J dropped 7 bases, with 16 bases sitting between them. The CDR3 DNA reads as TGTGCCAGCAGCGCCCTGGGAGTCCTAAATTCACCCCTCCACTTT. This gives the protein CASSALGVLNSPLHF.